This TCR beta chain was recorded in a study of cytomegalovirus exposure and HLA in healthy donors. Notes on the study in general: A list of about 180 TCR beta chains associated with cytomegalovirus was given. A later analysis by the authors found several of the most significant clusters apparently linked to common viral pathogens.

Donors counted as nominally healthy when sampled, yet unrecorded immune exposures were likely. Germline V gene sequence: CDR1 MNHEY, CDR2 SVGAGI. Trimming removed 6 bases from V and 3 bases from J; junction bases left unmatched: 7. This CDR3 is 15 amino acids long. A word on this clone: Its antigen is currently unknown.

The study ran its PCR with 60 Vbeta and 13 Jbeta primers. In the original workflow: A follow-up analysis tallied around 80 million unique TCR beta chains, some 9.9 million shared. The assay was immunoSEQ multiplex PCR, and TCRdb's table has in-frame clones only and misses some. V, J and clone size derive from that table, while D and trimming were established from the DNA sequence. The table lists about 120,000 clones, roughly 72% of them singletons. The sample consisted of PBMCs. This rearrangement joins TRBV6-5 to TRBJ2-4; 8 bases map to TRBD1. This clonotype originated in a woman aged 50 to 60 in good health and CMV-seropositive. The CDR3 reads CASSPTGDDKNIQYF. CDR3 nucleotide sequence: TGTGCCAGCAGCCCGACAGGGGATGACAAAAACATTCAGTACTTC.